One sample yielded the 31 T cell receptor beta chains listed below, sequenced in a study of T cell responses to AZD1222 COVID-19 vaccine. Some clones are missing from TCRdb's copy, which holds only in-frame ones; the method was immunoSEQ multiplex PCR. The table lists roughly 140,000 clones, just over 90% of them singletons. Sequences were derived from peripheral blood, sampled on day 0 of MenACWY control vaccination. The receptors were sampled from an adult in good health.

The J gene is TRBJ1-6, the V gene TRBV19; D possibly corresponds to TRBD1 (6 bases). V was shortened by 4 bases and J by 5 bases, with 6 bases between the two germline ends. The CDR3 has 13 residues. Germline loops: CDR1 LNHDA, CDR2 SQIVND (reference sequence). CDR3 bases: TGTGCCAGTAGTAGGGACAATAATTCACCCCTCCACTTT. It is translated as CASSRDNNSPLHF.

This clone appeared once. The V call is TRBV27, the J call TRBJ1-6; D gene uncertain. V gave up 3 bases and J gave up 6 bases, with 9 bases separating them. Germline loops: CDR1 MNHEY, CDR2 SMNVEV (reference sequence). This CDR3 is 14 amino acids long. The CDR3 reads CASSFAHRNSPLHF. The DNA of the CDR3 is TGTGCCAGCAGTTTCGCACATCGTAATTCACCCCTCCACTTT.

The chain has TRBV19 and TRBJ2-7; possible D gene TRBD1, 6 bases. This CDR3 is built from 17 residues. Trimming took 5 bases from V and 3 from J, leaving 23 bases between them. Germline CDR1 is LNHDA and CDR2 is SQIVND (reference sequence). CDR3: CASSSDLPGTYDYEQYF. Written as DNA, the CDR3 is TGTGCCAGTAGTTCCGACCTACCCGGGACATATGACTACGAGCAGTACTTC.

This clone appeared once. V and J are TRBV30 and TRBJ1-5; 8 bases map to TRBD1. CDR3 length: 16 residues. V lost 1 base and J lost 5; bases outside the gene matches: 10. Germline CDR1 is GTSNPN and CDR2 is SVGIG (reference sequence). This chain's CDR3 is CAWSDGSDRADQPQHF. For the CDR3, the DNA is TGTGCCTGGAGTGACGGTTCGGACAGGGCGGATCAGCCCCAGCATTTT.

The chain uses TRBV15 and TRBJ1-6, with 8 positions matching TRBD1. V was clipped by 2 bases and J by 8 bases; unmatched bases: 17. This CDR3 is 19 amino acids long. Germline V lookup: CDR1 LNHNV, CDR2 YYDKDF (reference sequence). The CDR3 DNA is TGTGCCACCAGCAGACTACGCTTACTAGGACAGGGAAATGATTCACCCCTCCACTTT. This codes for CATSRLRLLGQGNDSPLHF.

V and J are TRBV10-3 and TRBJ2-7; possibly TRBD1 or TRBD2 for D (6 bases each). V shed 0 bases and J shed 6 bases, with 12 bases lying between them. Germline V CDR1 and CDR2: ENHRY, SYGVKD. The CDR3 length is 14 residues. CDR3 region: CAISESVGGFEQYF. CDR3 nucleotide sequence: TGTGCCATCAGTGAGTCTGTGGGGGGCTTCGAGCAGTACTTC.

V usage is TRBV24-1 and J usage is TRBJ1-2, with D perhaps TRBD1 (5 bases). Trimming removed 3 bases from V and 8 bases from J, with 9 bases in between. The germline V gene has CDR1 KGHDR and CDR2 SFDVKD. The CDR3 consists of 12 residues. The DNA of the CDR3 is TGTGCCACCAGTGATAAGGGGCGGGGCTACACCTTC. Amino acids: CATSDKGRGYTF.

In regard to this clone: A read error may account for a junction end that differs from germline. This CDR3 is CASSIDREQPQHF. The CDR3 bases are TGTGCCAGCAGCATAGATCGGGAACAGCCCCAGCATTTT. This sequence joins TRBV11-2 and TRBJ1-5; D not certain. Germline V lookup: CDR1 SGHAT, CDR2 FQNNGV. This CDR3 region has 13 residues. Drawing the rest from reference TRBV11-2 and TRBJ1-5, the complete variable domain is EAGVAQSPRYKIIEKRQSVAFWCNPISGHATLYWYQQILGQGPKLLIQFQNNGVVDDSQLPKDRFSAERLKGVDSTLKIQPAKLEDSAVYLCASSIDREQPQHFGDGTRLSIL.

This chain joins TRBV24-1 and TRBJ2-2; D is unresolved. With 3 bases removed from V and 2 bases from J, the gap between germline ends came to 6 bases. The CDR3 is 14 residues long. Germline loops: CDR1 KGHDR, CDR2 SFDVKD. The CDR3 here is CATSDPFNTGELFF. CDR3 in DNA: TGTGCCACCAGTGATCCATTTAACACCGGGGAGCTGTTTTTT.

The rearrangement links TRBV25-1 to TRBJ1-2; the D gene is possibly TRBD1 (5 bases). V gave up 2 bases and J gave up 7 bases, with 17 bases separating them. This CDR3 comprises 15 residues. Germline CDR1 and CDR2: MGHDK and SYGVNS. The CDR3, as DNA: TGTGCCAGCAGTGAAAGTCGGGCGGGACTTAGTGGCTACACCTTC. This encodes CASSESRAGLSGYTF.

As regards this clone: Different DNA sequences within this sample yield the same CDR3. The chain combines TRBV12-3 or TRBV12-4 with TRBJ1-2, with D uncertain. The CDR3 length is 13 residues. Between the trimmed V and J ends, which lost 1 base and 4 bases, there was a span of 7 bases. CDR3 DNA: TGTGCCAGCAGTTTAGGGCGGGGCTATGGCTACACCTTC. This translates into CASSLGRGYGYTF.

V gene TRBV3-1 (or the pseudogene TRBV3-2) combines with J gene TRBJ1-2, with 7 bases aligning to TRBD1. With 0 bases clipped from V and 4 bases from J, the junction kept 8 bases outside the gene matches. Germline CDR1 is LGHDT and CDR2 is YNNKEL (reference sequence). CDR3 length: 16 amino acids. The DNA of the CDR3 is TGTGCCAGCAGCCAAGATCCGCCCGGGACAGCCTATGGCTACACCTTC. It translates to CASSQDPPGTAYGYTF.

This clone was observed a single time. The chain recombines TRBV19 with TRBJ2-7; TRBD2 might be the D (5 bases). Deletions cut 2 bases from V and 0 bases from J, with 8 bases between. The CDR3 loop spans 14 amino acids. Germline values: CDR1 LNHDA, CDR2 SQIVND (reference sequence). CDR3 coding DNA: TGTGCCAGTAGTATAAGTGGGAGCTCCTACGAGCAGTACTTC. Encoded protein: CASSISGSSYEQYF.

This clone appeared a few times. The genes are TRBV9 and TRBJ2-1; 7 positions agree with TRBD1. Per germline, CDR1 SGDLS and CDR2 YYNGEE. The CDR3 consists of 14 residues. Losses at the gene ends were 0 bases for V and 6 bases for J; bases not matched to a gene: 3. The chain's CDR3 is CASSVDRDSNEQFF. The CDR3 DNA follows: TGTGCCAGCAGCGTAGACCGGGACAGCAATGAGCAGTTCTTC.

This chain's CDR3 is CASSLMAGGGETQYF. The CDR3, as DNA: TGCGCCAGCAGCTTGATGGCTGGTGGTGGAGAGACCCAGTACTTC. The chain links TRBV5-1 to TRBJ2-5; D remains ambiguous. Per germline, CDR1 SGHRS and CDR2 YFSETQ. The CDR3 totals 15 residues. Trimming left V 1 base short and J 4 bases short, with 14 bases between. The whole variable domain, filled in from reference TRBV5-1 and TRBJ2-5, reads KAGVTQTPRYLIKTRGQQVTLSCSPISGHRSVSWYQQTPGQGLQFLFEYFSETQRNKGNFPGRFSGRQFSNSRSEMNVSTLELGDSALYLCASSLMAGGGETQYFGPGTRLLVL.

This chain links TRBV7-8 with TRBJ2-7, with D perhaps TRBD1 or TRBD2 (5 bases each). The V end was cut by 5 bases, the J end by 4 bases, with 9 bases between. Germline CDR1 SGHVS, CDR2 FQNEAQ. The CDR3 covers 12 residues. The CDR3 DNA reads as TGTGCCAGCAGCCCGGGACGGTACGAGCAGTACTTC. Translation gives CASSPGRYEQYF.

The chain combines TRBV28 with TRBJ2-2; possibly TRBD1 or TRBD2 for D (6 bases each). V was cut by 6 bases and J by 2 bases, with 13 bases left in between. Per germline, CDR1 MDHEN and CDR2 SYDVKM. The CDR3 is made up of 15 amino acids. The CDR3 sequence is CASSLGGLNTGELFF. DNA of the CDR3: TGTGCCAGCAGCTTAGGGGGACTCAACACCGGGGAGCTGTTTTTT.

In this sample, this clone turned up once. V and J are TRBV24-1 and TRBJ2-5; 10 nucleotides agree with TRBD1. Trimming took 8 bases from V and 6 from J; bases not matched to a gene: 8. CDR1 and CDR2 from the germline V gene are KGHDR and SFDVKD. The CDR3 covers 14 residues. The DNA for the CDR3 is TGTGCCACCACTCAAGGGACAGGGGAAAAGACCCAGTACTTC. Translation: CATTQGTGEKTQYF.

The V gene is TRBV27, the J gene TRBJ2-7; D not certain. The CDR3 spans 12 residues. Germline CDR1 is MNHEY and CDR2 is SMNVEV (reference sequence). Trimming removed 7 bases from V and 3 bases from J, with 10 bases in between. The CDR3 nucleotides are TGTGCCAGCACCCATGGCATCTACGAGCAGTACTTC. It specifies CASTHGIYEQYF.

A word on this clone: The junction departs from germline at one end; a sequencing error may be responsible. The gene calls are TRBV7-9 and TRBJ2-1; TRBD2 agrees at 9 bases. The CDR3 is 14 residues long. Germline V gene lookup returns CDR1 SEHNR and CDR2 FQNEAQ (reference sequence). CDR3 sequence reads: CASSLAGFGNEQFF. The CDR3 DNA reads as TGTGCCAGCAGCCTAGCGGGGTTTGGGAATGAGCAGTTCTTC.

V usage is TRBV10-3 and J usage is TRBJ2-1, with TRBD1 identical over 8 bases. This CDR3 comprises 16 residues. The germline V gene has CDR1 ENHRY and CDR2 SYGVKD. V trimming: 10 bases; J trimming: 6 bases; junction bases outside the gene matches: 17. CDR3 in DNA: TGTGCCACCGAGCGTCTAAAAATTACAGGGGGCAATGAGCAGTTCTTC. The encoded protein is CATERLKITGGNEQFF.

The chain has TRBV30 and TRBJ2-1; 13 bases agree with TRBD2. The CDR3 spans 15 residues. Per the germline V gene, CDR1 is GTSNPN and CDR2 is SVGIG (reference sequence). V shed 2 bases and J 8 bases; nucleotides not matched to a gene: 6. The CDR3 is CAWSLGLAGEDEQFF. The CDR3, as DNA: TGTGCCTGGAGTCTTGGACTAGCGGGAGAGGATGAGCAGTTCTTC.

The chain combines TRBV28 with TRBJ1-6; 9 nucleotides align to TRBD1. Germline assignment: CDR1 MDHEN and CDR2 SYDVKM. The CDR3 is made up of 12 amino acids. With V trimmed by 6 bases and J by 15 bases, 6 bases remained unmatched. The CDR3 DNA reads TGTGCCAGCAGATACAGGGGGCGTGACCTCCACTTT. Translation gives CASRYRGRDLHF.

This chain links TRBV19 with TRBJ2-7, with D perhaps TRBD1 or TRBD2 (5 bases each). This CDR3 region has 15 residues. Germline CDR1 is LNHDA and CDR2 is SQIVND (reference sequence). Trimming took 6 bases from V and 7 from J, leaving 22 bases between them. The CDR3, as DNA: TGTGCCAGTAGCCCGTATGGAGCCCCGAGGGGTGAGCAGTACTTC. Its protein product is CASSPYGAPRGEQYF.

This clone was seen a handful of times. The CDR3 bases are TGTGCCAGCAGTTCCTCTAGGTTAGATACGCAGTATTTT. Translation gives CASSSSRLDTQYF. The J gene is TRBJ2-3, the V gene TRBV6-2 or TRBV6-3; D uncertain. The CDR3 is 13 amino acids. V lost 4 bases to trimming and J lost 5 bases, with 10 bases between them. In germline, CDR1 is MNHEY, CDR2 SVGEGT.

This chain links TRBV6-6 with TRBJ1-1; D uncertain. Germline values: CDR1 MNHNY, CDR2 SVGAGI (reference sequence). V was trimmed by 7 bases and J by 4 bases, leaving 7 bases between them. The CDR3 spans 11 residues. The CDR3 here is CASISGTEAFF. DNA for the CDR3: TGTGCCAGCATCTCGGGCACTGAAGCTTTCTTT.

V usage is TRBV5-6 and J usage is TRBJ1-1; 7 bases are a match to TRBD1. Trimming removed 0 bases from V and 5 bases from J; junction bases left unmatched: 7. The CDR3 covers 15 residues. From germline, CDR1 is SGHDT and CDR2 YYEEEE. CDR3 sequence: CASSLDRGGWTEAFF. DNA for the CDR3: TGTGCCAGCAGCTTGGACAGGGGTGGGTGGACTGAAGCTTTCTTT.

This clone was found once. CDR3 sequence (DNA): TGTGCCAGCAGTGAATCGCGGGGGGGGCCTTACGAGCAGTACTTC. Protein sequence: CASSESRGGPYEQYF. This rearrangement joins TRBV6-1 to TRBJ2-7; 9 bases line up with TRBD2. CDR3 length: 15 amino acids. Germline V gene lookup returns CDR1 MNHNS and CDR2 SASEGT. The trim removed 2 bases at V and 4 bases at J, leaving 6 bases unmatched.

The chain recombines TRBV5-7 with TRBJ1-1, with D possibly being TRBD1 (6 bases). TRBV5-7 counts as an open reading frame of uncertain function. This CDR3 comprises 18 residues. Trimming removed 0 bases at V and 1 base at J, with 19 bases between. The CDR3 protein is CASSLVGGPLIRNTEAFF. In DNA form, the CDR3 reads TGTGCCAGCAGCTTGGTTGGGGGGCCGCTGATTCGGAACACTGAAGCTTTCTTT.

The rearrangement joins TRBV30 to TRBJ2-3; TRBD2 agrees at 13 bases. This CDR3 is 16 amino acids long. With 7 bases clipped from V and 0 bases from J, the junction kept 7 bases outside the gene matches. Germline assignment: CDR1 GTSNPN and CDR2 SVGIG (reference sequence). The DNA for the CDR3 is TGTGCCTCCACCGGGACTAGCGGGATAAGCACAGATACGCAGTATTTT. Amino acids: CASTGTSGISTDTQYF.

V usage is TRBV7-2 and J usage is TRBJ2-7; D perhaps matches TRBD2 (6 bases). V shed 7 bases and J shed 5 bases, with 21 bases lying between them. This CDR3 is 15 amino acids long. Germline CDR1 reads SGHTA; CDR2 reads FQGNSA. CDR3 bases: TGTGCCAGCACCCTGCGTCGGGGGAGTGTCCACGAGCAGTACTTC. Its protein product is CASTLRRGSVHEQYF.